Below, one T cell receptor (beta chain) is given with its context. This sample was included in a study of blood T cell repertoires in COVID-19. Study-wide context: Sources were T cells, B-cell-depleted T cells, or PBMCs; the material itself was cDNA or gDNA.

This CDR3 is built from 12 residues. The V and J ends lost 2 bases and 6 bases respectively, with 7 bases between them. CDR1 and CDR2 (germline): KGHDR, SFDVKD. Participants, about 18 to 100 years old, spanned around 26 US areas. Cohort allocation depended upon clinical history that participants reported. Authors' methods: Counts of nucleated cells, estimated from reference gene primer amplification, were obtained. Generated by immunoSEQ multiplex PCR, the TCRdb table keeps only in-frame clones and is missing some. Clone size and V and J calls were adopted from that table, with D and trimming inferred from the DNA. This sample yields over 300,000 clones, of which roughly 88% are seen a single time; around 0.97% belongs to the top ten.

The chain couples TRBV24-1 to TRBJ2-7; D unresolved. Sequenced: PBMCs or T cells enriched from blood (not recorded which). The sequence was collected from a woman in her twenties or thirties with acute COVID-19. The CDR3 loop reads CATSDSDTEQYF. CDR3 DNA: TGTGCCACCAGTGATTCAGACACCGAGCAGTACTTC.